A single sample is the source of the 30 T cell receptor beta chains below, sequenced in a study of blood T cell repertoires in COVID-19. Profiled with immunoSEQ multiplex PCR; TCRdb holds only in-frame clones, not every one. Here the sample spans approximately 100,000 clones, 70% to 80% being singletons. Sequenced sample: peripheral blood. The receptor source for this set is a human donor with acute or convalescent COVID-19. The donor label of this sample is uncertain.

The gene calls are TRBV5-6 and TRBJ1-5; D is uncertain. In germline, CDR1 is SGHDT, CDR2 YYEEEE. With 1 base removed from V and 0 bases from J, the gap between germline ends came to 11 bases. CDR3 length: 16 amino acids. CDR3 DNA sequence: TGTGCCAGCAGCTTGTGGGCAGCCCCTAGCAATCAGCCCCAGCATTTT. It yields the protein CASSLWAAPSNQPQHF. Using reference TRBV5-6 and TRBJ1-5 for the parts outside the CDR3, the full variable domain is DAGVTQSPTHLIKTRGQQVTLRCSPKSGHDTVSWYQQALGQGPQFIFQYYEEEERQRGNFPDRFSGHQFPNYSSELNVNALLLGDSALYLCASSLWAAPSNQPQHFGDGTRLSIL.

J is TRBJ1-4 and V is TRBV11-1; D remains ambiguous. Between the trimmed V and J ends, which lost 5 bases and 8 bases, there was a span of 12 bases. Germline CDR1 is SGHAT and CDR2 is FQDESV (reference sequence). The CDR3 is 13 amino acids. CDR3 residues: CASSPRNYEKLFF. The CDR3, as DNA: TGTGCCAGCAGCCCCCGGAACTACGAAAAACTGTTTTTT.

In this sample, this clone turned up a few times. The chain recombines TRBV7-6 with TRBJ2-3; 14 bases are a match to TRBD2. The germline CDR1 and CDR2 sequences are SGHVS and FNYEAQ. The CDR3 sequence is 17 residues long. The trim removed 1 base at V and 5 bases at J, leaving 5 bases unmatched. This CDR3 is CASSLGGLAGVEDTQYF. CDR3 in DNA: TGTGCCAGCAGCTTAGGGGGACTAGCGGGGGTTGAAGATACGCAGTATTTT.

The genes are TRBV7-2 and TRBJ2-1; 7 bases match TRBD1. CDR1 and CDR2 (germline): SGHTA, FQGNSA. Trimming removed 5 bases from V and 8 bases from J; junction bases left unmatched: 12. The CDR3 contains 15 residues. CDR3 protein: CASSRQTTGLDEQFF. The CDR3 DNA sequence: TGTGCCAGCAGCCGCCAAACGACAGGGCTCGATGAGCAGTTCTTC.

The chain couples TRBV7-9 to TRBJ2-7; the D gene is possibly TRBD2 (5 bases). The germline V gene has CDR1 SEHNR and CDR2 FQNEAQ (reference sequence). The CDR3 has 13 residues. The ends were cut back, 5 bases at V and 3 bases at J, with 11 bases in the middle. The CDR3 DNA is TGTGCCAGCAGCCAAACACTAGGCTACGAGCAGTACTTC. Its protein is CASSQTLGYEQYF.

The genes are TRBV7-9 and TRBJ1-2, with TRBD1 matching over 10 bases. This CDR3 contains 14 residues. CDR1 and CDR2 from the germline V gene are SEHNR and FQNEAQ (reference sequence). V was clipped by 3 bases and J by 5 bases; unmatched bases: 3. CDR3 in amino acids: CASSFPGQGYGYTF. In DNA form, the CDR3 reads TGTGCCAGCAGCTTCCCGGGACAGGGGTATGGCTACACCTTC.

V usage is TRBV28 and J usage is TRBJ1-6; weak D call: TRBD1 (6 bases). Germline V lookup: CDR1 MDHEN, CDR2 SYDVKM. The CDR3 runs to 16 residues. V lost 3 bases, J lost 4 bases, and 13 bases lay in between. The CDR3 bases are TGTGCCAGCAGTTTGGGAGGGGGGGGATATAATTCACCCCTCCACTTT. This codes for CASSLGGGGYNSPLHF. Using reference TRBV28 and TRBJ1-6 for the parts outside the CDR3, the full variable domain is DVKVTQSSRYLVKRTGEKVFLECVQDMDHENMFWYRQDPGLGLRLIYFSYDVKMKEKGDIPEGYSVSREKKERFSLILESASTNQTSMYLCASSLGGGGYNSPLHFGNGTRLTVT.

The chain couples TRBV5-1 to TRBJ2-1, with D unresolved. This CDR3 spans 13 amino acids. Trimming left V 4 bases short and J 0 bases short, with 5 bases between. Germline V CDR1 and CDR2: SGHRS, YFSETQ. The CDR3 sequence: CASSQDSYNEQFF. CDR3 DNA sequence: TGCGCCAGCAGCCAGGACTCCTACAATGAGCAGTTCTTC.

This chain connects TRBV7-3 to TRBJ1-2; 7 nucleotides line up with TRBD1. V lost 3 bases to trimming and J lost 3 bases; unmatched junction nucleotides: 7. The germline V gene encodes CDR1 SGHTA and CDR2 FQGTGA. This CDR3 is built from 15 residues. CDR3 bases: TGTGCCAGCAGCTTGACACGGGACAGTCACTATGGCTACACCTTC. It is translated as CASSLTRDSHYGYTF.

This sequence joins TRBV6-4 and TRBJ2-2; perhaps TRBD1 as D (6 bases). Germline CDR1 and CDR2: MRHNA and SNTAGT. The CDR3 extends over 15 amino acids. The V end lost 2 bases, the J end lost 7 bases, and 14 bases lay between the germline ends. The CDR3 loop is CASSDGAGDLGELFF. In DNA, the CDR3 is TGTGCCAGCAGTGACGGAGCAGGGGATCTCGGGGAGCTGTTTTTT.

The chain recombines TRBV2 with TRBJ1-2; D remains unclear. The CDR3 has 13 amino acids. Per germline, CDR1 SNHLY and CDR2 FYNNEI. V was cut by 8 bases and J by 4 bases, with 14 bases left in between. The CDR3, as DNA: TGTGCCAGCTCGCGAGTCGAGGGCTATGGCTACACCTTC. Its translation is CASSRVEGYGYTF.

CDR3 sequence (DNA): TGTGCCAGCAGAATGGACAGGGGAAGCAATCAGCCCCAGCATTTT. It encodes CASRMDRGSNQPQHF. The chain combines TRBV6-5 with TRBJ1-5; 9 bases map to TRBD1. V dropped 6 bases and J dropped 1; count of bases not matched to a gene: 4. The CDR3 is 15 residues long. Per the germline V gene, CDR1 is MNHEY and CDR2 is SVGAGI.

This chain links TRBV15 with TRBJ2-5; weak D call: TRBD1 (6 bases). CDR1 and CDR2 from the germline V gene are LNHNV and YYDKDF (reference sequence). The CDR3 covers 16 residues. The ends were cut back, 3 bases at V and 2 bases at J, with 16 bases in the middle. The CDR3 coding sequence is TGTGCCACCAGCAGGTGGGGACAACCGGGACAAGAGACCCAGTACTTC. It specifies CATSRWGQPGQETQYF. The complete variable domain, with remaining parts taken from reference TRBV15 and TRBJ2-5, reads DAMVIQNPRYQVTQFGKPVTLSCSQTLNHNVMYWYQQKSSQAPKLLFHYYDKDFNNEADTPDNFQSRRPNTSFCFLDIRSPGLGDTAMYLCATSRWGQPGQETQYFGPGTRLLVL.

The chain couples TRBV18 to TRBJ2-5; D is possibly TRBD1 (6 bases). The length of the CDR3 is 13 residues. V was shortened by 5 bases and J by 5 bases, with 12 bases between the two germline ends. Germline-derived CDR1 and CDR2 are KGHSH and LQKENI. For the CDR3, the DNA is TGTGCCAGCTCAGGGGGCGCGAAGGAGACCCAGTACTTC. Translation: CASSGGAKETQYF.

This clone was picked up one time. The chain uses TRBV5-6 and TRBJ1-2; D is possibly TRBD1 (6 bases). Trimming cost V 4 bases and J 4 bases, with 17 bases left between them. In germline, CDR1 is SGHDT, CDR2 YYEEEE. CDR3 length equals 15 residues. The CDR3 is CASSPDSLTGYGYTF. The CDR3 DNA sequence: TGTGCCAGCAGCCCGGACAGCTTAACCGGCTATGGCTACACCTTC. The complete variable domain, with remaining parts taken from reference TRBV5-6 and TRBJ1-2, reads DAGVTQSPTHLIKTRGQQVTLRCSPKSGHDTVSWYQQALGQGPQFIFQYYEEEERQRGNFPDRFSGHQFPNYSSELNVNALLLGDSALYLCASSPDSLTGYGYTFGSGTRLTVV.

This clone was seen a few times. J is TRBJ1-2 and V is TRBV15; no clear D. Germline CDR1 LNHNV, CDR2 YYDKDF (reference sequence). V gave up 3 bases and J gave up 6 bases, with 20 bases separating them. The CDR3 contains 16 residues. The CDR3 protein is CATSSYGAEAIHGYTF. CDR3 coding DNA: TGTGCCACCAGCAGCTATGGTGCTGAGGCTATCCATGGCTACACCTTC.

The chain employs TRBV18 and TRBJ2-6; 9 bases are a match to TRBD1. This CDR3 contains 16 residues. Trimming cost V 5 bases and J 5 bases; bases outside gene matches: 7. Germline V gene data show CDR1 as KGHSH and CDR2 as LQKENI. CDR3 coding DNA: TGTGCCAGCTCAGGGACAGGGCCCTCCTGGGCCAACGTCCTGACTTTC. It encodes CASSGTGPSWANVLTF.

This clone occurred a few times. This chain uses TRBV30 with TRBJ1-4; no firm D call. CDR1 GTSNPN and CDR2 SVGIG come from the germline V gene (reference sequence). CDR3 size: 13 residues. V was clipped by 4 bases and J by 7 bases, with 13 bases between them. The CDR3 bases are TGTGCCTGGATGAACACCCTCTCTGAAAAACTGTTTTTT. Encoded protein: CAWMNTLSEKLFF.

This chain joins TRBV18 and TRBJ2-1, with a possible D match to TRBD1 (6 bases). CDR1 and CDR2 (germline): KGHSH, LQKENI. The CDR3 spans 13 residues. V shed 1 base and J shed 5 bases, with 6 bases lying between them. The CDR3 loop is CASSPHRDNEQFF. CDR3 nucleotide sequence: TGTGCCAGCTCACCACACAGGGACAATGAGCAGTTCTTC.

V is TRBV10-3 and J is TRBJ2-5; 8 nucleotides line up with TRBD1. This CDR3 spans 14 amino acids. CDR1 and CDR2 from the germline V gene are ENHRY and SYGVKD. J lost 6 bases, V lost 0 bases, and 3 bases had no gene match. Here the CDR3 reads CAISESGQGQTQYF. DNA of the CDR3: TGTGCCATCAGTGAGTCTGGACAGGGCCAGACCCAGTACTTC.

The chain carries TRBV24-1 and TRBJ1-2; 12 positions match TRBD1. The CDR3 is 11 residues long. Germline loops: CDR1 KGHDR, CDR2 SFDVKD. The V and J ends lost 10 bases and 7 bases, in that order; junction bases with no gene match: 0. CDR3 amino acids: CATGQGAGYTF. The CDR3 bases are TGTGCCACGGGACAGGGGGCTGGCTACACCTTC.

In this sample, this clone turned up a few times. This rearrangement joins TRBV5-1 to TRBJ2-6, with D unresolved. V was shortened by 1 base and J by 0 bases, with 8 bases between the two germline ends. Per the germline V gene, CDR1 is SGHRS and CDR2 is YFSETQ. The CDR3 runs to 16 residues. The CDR3 is CASSLPGSSGANVLTF. DNA for the CDR3: TGCGCCAGCAGCTTGCCCGGGTCCTCTGGGGCCAACGTCCTGACTTTC. Together with reference TRBV5-1 and TRBJ2-6, the CDR3 gives the full variable domain: KAGVTQTPRYLIKTRGQQVTLSCSPISGHRSVSWYQQTPGQGLQFLFEYFSETQRNKGNFPGRFSGRQFSNSRSEMNVSTLELGDSALYLCASSLPGSSGANVLTFGAGSRLTVL.

J is TRBJ2-2 and V is TRBV6-4; 7 nucleotides agree with TRBD1. The CDR3 loop spans 15 amino acids. Unmatched junction bases numbered 6, after V lost 6 bases and J lost 2 bases. CDR1 MRHNA and CDR2 SNTAGT come from the germline V gene. CDR3 nucleotides: TGTGCCAGCAGCCCCGGACAGGAAAACACCGGGGAGCTGTTTTTT. Translated: CASSPGQENTGELFF.

The J gene is TRBJ2-1, the V gene TRBV13; D is perhaps TRBD2 (6 bases). CDR3 length equals 16 residues. The germline V gene has CDR1 PRHDT and CDR2 FYEKMQ (reference sequence). V was clipped by 8 bases and J by 0 bases, with 17 bases between them. The CDR3, as DNA: TGTGCCAGCGCTAGAGGAGGGCCGAGCTCCTACAATGAGCAGTTCTTC. Protein: CASARGGPSSYNEQFF. The complete variable domain, with remaining parts taken from reference TRBV13 and TRBJ2-1, reads AAGVIQSPRHLIKEKRETATLKCYPIPRHDTVYWYQQGPGQDPQFLISFYEKMQSDKGSIPDRFSAQQFSDYHSELNMSSLELGDSALYFCASARGGPSSYNEQFFGPGTRLTVL.

CDR3 residues: CASSVSGGVADTQYF. The CDR3 DNA sequence: TGCGCCAGCAGCGTTAGCGGGGGGGTTGCAGATACGCAGTATTTT. The chain combines TRBV5-1 with TRBJ2-3; the match to TRBD2 covers 11 bases. CDR1 is SGHRS, CDR2 YFSETQ, per germline. V shed 4 bases and J 4 bases; nucleotides not matched to a gene: 5. This CDR3 has 15 residues.

The chain joins TRBV5-1 to TRBJ1-1; no reliable D call. The CDR3 contains 13 residues. Per the germline V gene, CDR1 is SGHRS and CDR2 is YFSETQ. With 4 bases removed from V and 1 base from J, the gap between germline ends came to 8 bases. CDR3 amino acids: CASSLTPNTEAFF. The DNA for the CDR3 is TGCGCCAGCAGCCTGACACCGAACACTGAAGCTTTCTTT.

This rearrangement joins TRBV7-2 to TRBJ2-1, with TRBD1 matching 8 bases. J gave up 4 bases and V 3 bases, and 5 bases lay outside the gene matches. The CDR3 runs to 15 residues. Germline CDR1 reads SGHTA; CDR2 reads FQGNSA. CDR3 region: CASSFDRGGYNEQFF. The CDR3 region has the DNA TGTGCCAGCAGCTTCGACAGGGGAGGATACAATGAGCAGTTCTTC. The complete variable domain, with remaining parts taken from reference TRBV7-2 and TRBJ2-1, reads GAGVSQSPSNKVTEKGKDVELRCDPISGHTALYWYRQSLGQGLEFLIYFQGNSAPDKSGLPSDRFSAERTGGSVSTLTIQRTQQEDSAVYLCASSFDRGGYNEQFFGPGTRLTVL.

This CDR3 is CASKMAGADTQYF. Written as DNA, the CDR3 is TGTGCCAGCAAAATGGCCGGGGCAGATACGCAGTATTTT. The chain recombines TRBV27 with TRBJ2-3, with D maybe TRBD2 (5 bases). The CDR3 covers 13 residues. Germline CDR1 reads MNHEY; CDR2 reads SMNVEV (reference sequence). V was trimmed by 7 bases and J by 4 bases, leaving 12 bases between them.

This clone was seen only a few times. V is TRBV14 and J is TRBJ2-5, with a weak D call TRBD2 (5 bases). Trimming took 1 base from V and 4 from J, leaving 16 bases between them. CDR1 SGHDN and CDR2 FVKESK come from the germline V gene. The CDR3 has 16 amino acids. This CDR3 is CASSQAVVPGGETQYF. The CDR3 nucleotides are TGTGCCAGCAGCCAAGCTGTGGTCCCAGGAGGAGAGACCCAGTACTTC.

This clone has more than one count but fewer than ten. The chain combines TRBV7-8 with TRBJ1-3; the D gene is possibly TRBD1 (5 bases). The V gene lost 1 base and the J gene lost 4 bases, with 8 bases spanning the gap. The CDR3 runs 14 residues. Germline V gene lookup returns CDR1 SGHVS and CDR2 FQNEAQ. CDR3 sequence (DNA): TGTGCCAGCAGCTTAGGGACATTCGGAAACACCATATATTTT. Amino acids: CASSLGTFGNTIYF.